The 27 T cell receptor beta chains in this list originate from one sample, sequenced in a study of regulatory T cells in long-lasting Graves disease. The authors built TCR beta libraries using iRepertoire HTBI primers and Arm-PCR of CDR3 regions. TCRdb analysed the multiplex PCR reads with MiXCR anew, one entry per CDR3 protein. The repertoire has around 320,000 distinct CDR3 sequences, 15% to 20% of them found once; the top ten carry just under 30%. This sample's time point: newly diagnosed GD, antithyroid drugs for less than 3 months. There was RNA extracted from PBMCs, and the TCR library was made from it. This same sample was also taken into another study, of T cells in Graves' hyperthyroidism and ophthalmopathy.

The sequences come from peripheral blood mononuclear cells (PBMCs), collected at new diagnosis, from a patient treated with antithyroid drugs. The receptors were sampled from a middle-aged man with Graves disease.

The J gene is TRBJ2-7, the V gene TRBV6-5, with TRBD1 matching 12 bases. Germline V gene data show CDR1 as MNHEY and CDR2 as SVGAGI. V trimming: 5 bases; J trimming: 5 bases; junction bases outside the gene matches: 7. This CDR3 comprises 15 residues. The CDR3 region has the DNA TGTGCCAGCAGTGGGGGACAGGGGGCGAGAAACGAGCAGTACTTC. Translation: CASSGGQGARNEQYF.

This clonotype came up a few times. The chain couples TRBV7-2 to TRBJ2-3; D not certain. Germline V gene sequence: CDR1 SGHTA, CDR2 FQGNSA. This CDR3 spans 13 amino acids. V lost 3 bases, J lost 6 bases, and 10 bases lay in between. The CDR3 DNA sequence: TGTGCCAGCAGCTTGAACCAGATGGATACGCAGTATTTT. This codes for CASSLNQMDTQYF.

Many counts were recorded for this clonotype. The gene calls are TRBV6-1 and TRBJ1-1; D is ambiguous. V was cut by 6 bases and J by 0 bases, with 8 bases left in between. Germline CDR1 reads MNHNS; CDR2 reads SASEGT. The CDR3 contains 13 residues. As DNA, the CDR3 is TGTGCCAGCAGAGTGACACTGAACACTGAAGCTTTCTTT. This gives the protein CASRVTLNTEAFF.

This chain joins TRBV2 and TRBJ2-3; D possibly corresponds to TRBD1 (6 bases). Germline lookup yields CDR1 SNHLY and CDR2 FYNNEI. V shed 7 bases and J shed 2 bases, with 13 bases lying between them. The CDR3 consists of 14 residues. In nucleotides, the CDR3 is TGTGCCAGCAAGGAGGACAGAGACACAGATACGCAGTATTTT. Translating gives CASKEDRDTDTQYF.

This clonotype occurred many times. CDR3: CASRLRGVAFF. In DNA, the CDR3 is TGTGCCAGCAGACTGAGGGGGGTCGCTTTCTTT. The rearrangement uses TRBV28 and TRBJ1-1; tentatively, D is TRBD1 (6 bases). V was cut by 6 bases and J by 11 bases, with 13 bases left in between. The germline V gene encodes CDR1 MDHEN and CDR2 SYDVKM. The CDR3 totals 11 residues.

This chain connects TRBV11-2 to TRBJ2-1, with D uncertain. The J call may be mistaken, given a closer DNA end match to TRBJ2-5. The CDR3 extends over 15 amino acids. Germline CDR1 is SGHAT and CDR2 is FQNNGV. Here the CDR3 DNA reads TGTGCCAGCAGCTTAAGGTTTGGGTGGCAAGAGACCCAGTACTTC. Translating it yields CASSLRFGWQETQYF.

This clonotype was seen more than once but under ten times. The junction shows a germline mismatch at one end, possibly a read error. The chain's CDR3 is CVSSLSGGINYGYTF. In DNA form, the CDR3 reads TGCGTCAGCAGCTTGTCGGGAGGGATCAACTATGGCTACACCTTC. V is TRBV5-1 and J is TRBJ1-2; D is uncertain. The germline CDR1 and CDR2 sequences are SGHRS and YFSETQ. CDR3 length equals 15 residues.

The chain recombines TRBV15 with TRBJ2-2; D is unresolved. CDR1 is LNHNV, CDR2 YYDKDF, per germline (reference sequence). V lost 0 bases to trimming and J lost 0 bases, with 14 bases between them. This CDR3 region has 18 residues. CDR3 residues: CATSRDRAANPNTGELFF. CDR3 coding DNA: TGTGCCACCAGCAGAGATCGGGCAGCTAACCCGAACACCGGGGAGCTGTTTTTT.

In its sample, this clonotype was seen many times. The V gene is TRBV2, the J gene TRBJ2-2; D call uncertain. Germline lookup yields CDR1 SNHLY and CDR2 FYNNEI. The CDR3 extends over 14 amino acids. The V gene lost 2 bases and the J gene lost 4 bases, with 8 bases spanning the gap. The CDR3 DNA reads as TGTGCCAGCAGTGAATTAGGCGTCACCGGGGAGCTGTTTTTT. Amino acids: CASSELGVTGELFF.

This clonotype came up many times. V and J are TRBV30 and TRBJ2-3; D is unclear. The germline CDR1 and CDR2 sequences are GTSNPN and SVGIG (reference sequence). The CDR3 is made up of 13 amino acids. With 0 bases removed from V and 6 bases from J, the gap between germline ends came to 10 bases. CDR3 loop: CAWSVAGRDTQYF. The CDR3 coding sequence is TGTGCCTGGAGTGTAGCCGGGCGGGATACGCAGTATTTT.

This clonotype was counted between two and nine times. The gene calls are TRBV12-3 or TRBV12-4 and TRBJ2-1; D is ambiguous. The V gene lost 3 bases and the J gene lost 3 bases, with 6 bases spanning the gap. The CDR3 has 13 amino acids. CDR3 residues: CASSFQIYNEQFF. In DNA form, the CDR3 reads TGTGCCAGCAGTTTTCAGATCTACAATGAGCAGTTCTTC.

This clonotype was counted many times. The V call is TRBV20-1, the J call TRBJ1-1; D not resolved. The germline gives CDR1 DFQATT, CDR2 SNEGSKA (reference sequence). The CDR3 is 12 residues long. With 5 bases removed from V and 3 bases from J, the gap between germline ends came to 10 bases. Written as DNA, the CDR3 is TGCAGTGCTCTGGAGGTAGACACTGAAGCTTTCTTT. It is translated as CSALEVDTEAFF.

This clonotype was picked up many times. The chain recombines TRBV11-1 with TRBJ1-1; tentative D call: TRBD1 (6 bases). Trimming took off 6 bases at V and 1 base at J, with 12 bases between the two ends. CDR1 and CDR2 from the germline V gene are SGHAT and FQDESV (reference sequence). The CDR3 loop spans 14 amino acids. CDR3 sequence: CASSLRGENTEAFF. The CDR3, as DNA: TGTGCCAGCAGTTTAAGGGGGGAGAACACTGAAGCTTTCTTT. Filled out from reference TRBV11-1 and TRBJ1-1, the complete variable domain reads EAEVAQSPRYKITEKSQAVAFWCDPISGHATLYWYRQILGQGPELLVQFQDESVVDDSQLPKDRFSAERLKGVDSTLKIQPAELGDSAMYLCASSLRGENTEAFFGQGTRLTVV.

This clonotype has at least ten counts. The chain has TRBV13 and TRBJ1-5; tentatively, D is TRBD1 (5 bases). Looked up from germline, CDR1 is PRHDT and CDR2 is FYEKMQ (reference sequence). The CDR3 sequence is 13 residues long. The germline V and J ends were trimmed by 6 bases and 6 bases, with 12 bases remaining between them. The CDR3: CASREGVCQPQHF. The DNA of the CDR3 is TGTGCCAGCAGGGAAGGGGTATGTCAGCCCCAGCATTTT.

This clonotype has ten or more counts. The chain uses TRBV6-2 or TRBV6-3 and TRBJ2-5; the D gene is possibly TRBD1 (5 bases). V was shortened by 3 bases and J by 4 bases, with 9 bases between the two germline ends. In germline, CDR1 is MNHEY, CDR2 SVGEGT. The CDR3 length is 13 residues. In DNA, the CDR3 is TGTGCCAGCAGTTATGGCAGGGCAGAGACCCAGTACTTC. Residues: CASSYGRAETQYF.

As concerns this clonotype: One base away lies a much larger clone, so this may be a sequencing read error. CDR3 protein: CVSSLRPSNEQFF. The CDR3 DNA is TGTGTCAGCAGCTTACGGCCTTCTAATGAGCAGTTCTTC. The chain links TRBV11-2 to TRBJ2-1; no clear D gene. Germline CDR1 and CDR2: SGHAT and FQNNGV. This CDR3 spans 13 amino acids.

V gene TRBV6-5 combines with J gene TRBJ1-5, with 8 bases identical to TRBD1. V lost 3 bases and J lost 7; bases outside the gene matches: 11. This CDR3 region has 16 residues. The germline gives CDR1 MNHEY, CDR2 SVGAGI. The CDR3 nucleotides are TGTGCCAGCAGTTATGGACAGGGTAGTTTTGGGCAGCCCCAGCATTTT. This gives the protein CASSYGQGSFGQPQHF.

This clonotype was detected many times. The chain uses TRBV28 and TRBJ2-5; the match to TRBD2 covers 7 bases. The J segment lost 2 bases and the V segment lost 5 bases, leaving 14 bases of the junction unmatched. The CDR3 sequence is 17 residues long. Germline lookup yields CDR1 MDHEN and CDR2 SYDVKM. CDR3 coding DNA: TGTGCCAGCAGTCTCCTATCCGGGGGGTTTAGACAAGAGACCCAGTACTTC. This codes for CASSLLSGGFRQETQYF. The variable domain in full, completed from reference TRBV28 and TRBJ2-5, reads DVKVTQSSRYLVKRTGEKVFLECVQDMDHENMFWYRQDPGLGLRLIYFSYDVKMKEKGDIPEGYSVSREKKERFSLILESASTNQTSMYLCASSLLSGGFRQETQYFGPGTRLLVL.

Many counts were recorded for this clonotype. The chain is built from TRBV15 and TRBJ2-2, with a weak D call TRBD2 (6 bases). This CDR3 is built from 15 residues. Germline loops: CDR1 LNHNV, CDR2 YYDKDF (reference sequence). V gave up 0 bases and J gave up 5 bases, with 10 bases separating them. CDR3 loop: CATSRDFRGTGELFF. CDR3 nucleotide sequence: TGTGCCACCAGCAGAGATTTCCGGGGGACCGGGGAGCTGTTTTTT. Using reference TRBV15 and TRBJ2-2 for the parts outside the CDR3, the full variable domain is DAMVIQNPRYQVTQFGKPVTLSCSQTLNHNVMYWYQQKSSQAPKLLFHYYDKDFNNEADTPDNFQSRRPNTSFCFLDIRSPGLGDTAMYLCATSRDFRGTGELFFGEGSRLTVL.

V usage is TRBV4-2 and J usage is TRBJ2-4; 9 nucleotides line up with TRBD2. This CDR3 comprises 18 residues. The V and J ends lost 0 bases and 0 bases, in that order; junction bases with no gene match: 6. CDR1 is LGHNA and CDR2 is YNFKEQ in the germline V gene. As DNA, the CDR3 is TGTGCCAGCAGCCAAGATAGGGCGACTAGCGGAGCCAAAAACATTCAGTACTTC. This sequence encodes CASSQDRATSGAKNIQYF.

As to this clonotype: Just one base apart from a much larger clone, this may be a read error. The chain combines TRBV25-1 with TRBJ2-4, with a weak D call TRBD1 (7 bases). The length of the CDR3 is 13 residues. Germline CDR1 is MGHDK and CDR2 is SYGVNS. CDR3 in amino acids: CASSQRRDREAHF. In nucleotides, the CDR3 is TGTGCCAGCAGTCAACGCCGCGACAGGGAGGCGCACTTC.

This chain joins TRBV28 and TRBJ1-2; 7 nucleotides agree with TRBD1. Per germline, CDR1 MDHEN and CDR2 SYDVKM. The CDR3 has 13 amino acids. The J segment lost 4 bases and the V segment lost 7 bases, leaving 6 bases of the junction unmatched. CDR3: CASTAGDSYGYTF. Here the CDR3 DNA reads TGTGCCAGCACAGCAGGGGACAGCTATGGCTACACCTTC.

This sequence joins TRBV19 and TRBJ1-5; the D is unclear. Germline lookup yields CDR1 LNHDA and CDR2 SQIVND (reference sequence). V gave up 6 bases and J gave up 1 base, with 13 bases separating them. The CDR3 spans 15 residues. CDR3 in amino acids: CASRSGPGSNQPQHF. The CDR3 nucleotides are TGTGCCAGTAGGTCCGGGCCGGGGAGCAATCAGCCCCAGCATTTT.

This clonotype was found many times. This sequence joins TRBV18 and TRBJ1-1, with a weak D call TRBD1 (6 bases). Germline CDR1 and CDR2: KGHSH and LQKENI. CDR3 length equals 13 residues. V lost 4 bases and J lost 5, with 11 bases in between. The CDR3: CASSRPGETEAFF. The CDR3 bases are TGTGCCAGCTCACGTCCAGGGGAGACTGAAGCTTTCTTT.

This clonotype was detected many times. The CDR3 here is CASRTGSNQPQHF. The CDR3 DNA is TGTGCCAGCAGGACAGGGAGCAATCAGCCCCAGCATTTT. This chain links TRBV6-1 with TRBJ1-5; the match to TRBD1 covers 7 bases. Germline lookup yields CDR1 MNHNS and CDR2 SASEGT. This CDR3 is 13 amino acids long. The trim removed 6 bases at V and 1 base at J, leaving 0 bases unmatched.

This clonotype came up once. The chain couples TRBV24-1 to TRBJ1-1; D is unresolved. V was clipped by 3 bases and J by 3 bases, with 13 bases between them. The length of the CDR3 is 15 residues. Germline assignment: CDR1 KGHDR and CDR2 SFDVKD. The CDR3 spells CATSDARGSHTEAFF. CDR3 bases: TGTGCCACCAGTGATGCCCGAGGGTCTCACACTGAAGCTTTCTTT.

This chain joins TRBV2 and TRBJ2-5; 7 bases are a match to TRBD1. The J segment lost 1 base and the V segment lost 5 bases, leaving 4 bases of the junction unmatched. The germline V gene encodes CDR1 SNHLY and CDR2 FYNNEI. The length of the CDR3 is 14 residues. CDR3 in amino acids: CASSYQGVQETQYF. The CDR3 DNA is TGTGCCAGCAGTTACCAGGGGGTCCAAGAGACCCAGTACTTC.